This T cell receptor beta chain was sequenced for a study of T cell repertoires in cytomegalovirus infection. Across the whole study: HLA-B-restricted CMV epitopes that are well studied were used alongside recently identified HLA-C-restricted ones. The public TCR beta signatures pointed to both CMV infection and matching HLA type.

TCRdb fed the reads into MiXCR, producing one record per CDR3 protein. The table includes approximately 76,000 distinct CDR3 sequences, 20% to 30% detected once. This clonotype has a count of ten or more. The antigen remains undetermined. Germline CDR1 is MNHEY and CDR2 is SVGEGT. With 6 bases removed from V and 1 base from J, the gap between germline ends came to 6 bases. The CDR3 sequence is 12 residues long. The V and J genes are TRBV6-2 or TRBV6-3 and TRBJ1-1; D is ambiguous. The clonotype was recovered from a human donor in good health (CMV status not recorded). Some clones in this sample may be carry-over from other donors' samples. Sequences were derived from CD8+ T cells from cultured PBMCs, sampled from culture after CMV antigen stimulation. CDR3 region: CASSRQNTEAFF. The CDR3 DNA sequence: TGTGCCAGCAGCAGACAGAACACTGAAGCTTTCTTT.